This T cell receptor beta chain was recorded in a study of cytomegalovirus exposure and HLA in healthy donors. The study, taken as a whole, reports: Analysis was carried out at a later point, and it linked a missense DCLRE1C variant to TCR beta V- and J-gene trimming. It was confirmed in vitro that three of the CMV-associated chains were specific for CMV antigens.

Amplification used 60 Vbeta primers and 13 Jbeta primers. The protocol was immunoSEQ multiplex PCR, while the TCRdb copy is restricted to in-frame clones and leaves out a portion. The sample holds around 150,000 clones; 65% to 90% are singletons and the top ten take around 6%. With 6 bases removed from V and 3 bases from J, the gap between germline ends came to 11 bases. This CDR3 comprises 12 residues. The V gene's germline CDR1 is SQVTM and CDR2 ANQGSEA. A few counts support this clone. What it recognizes is unknown. The specimen was PBMCs. The TCR originated in a man aged 50-60 years in good health and CMV-seropositive. V gene TRBV29-1 combines with J gene TRBJ1-2, with a weak D call TRBD1 (5 bases). CDR3 sequence reads: CSVGKGDYGYTF. CDR3 coding DNA: TGCAGCGTGGGGAAAGGGGACTATGGCTACACCTTC.